This T cell receptor (beta chain) originates from a study of CD8 T cells in Susac syndrome. Points from the study as a whole: The CD4+ T cell repertoires from Susac syndrome exhibited no clonal expansion.

Note on this clonotype: What it binds is unknown.

An amount of RNA that ranged from roughly 0.5 to 1 ug was reverse transcribed with random hexamers. TCRdb re-called the immunoSEQ multiplex PCR reads through MiXCR, storing one row per CDR3 protein. The data contain about 190,000 distinct CDR3 sequences, approximately 96% of them singletons. The V end was cut by 6 bases, the J end by 3 bases, with 22 bases between. The germline CDR1 and CDR2 sequences are DFQATT and SNEGSKA (reference sequence). The CDR3 is 16 residues long. The chain couples TRBV20-1 to TRBJ2-3, with D possibly being TRBD1 or TRBD2 (6 bases each). The clonotype comes from a human donor with Susac syndrome. Sequencing input: CD4+ T cells from PBMCs. The CDR3 protein is CSAHGEGGTRTDTQYF. As DNA, the CDR3 is TGCAGTGCCCATGGTGAGGGGGGTACAAGGACAGATACGCAGTATTTT.